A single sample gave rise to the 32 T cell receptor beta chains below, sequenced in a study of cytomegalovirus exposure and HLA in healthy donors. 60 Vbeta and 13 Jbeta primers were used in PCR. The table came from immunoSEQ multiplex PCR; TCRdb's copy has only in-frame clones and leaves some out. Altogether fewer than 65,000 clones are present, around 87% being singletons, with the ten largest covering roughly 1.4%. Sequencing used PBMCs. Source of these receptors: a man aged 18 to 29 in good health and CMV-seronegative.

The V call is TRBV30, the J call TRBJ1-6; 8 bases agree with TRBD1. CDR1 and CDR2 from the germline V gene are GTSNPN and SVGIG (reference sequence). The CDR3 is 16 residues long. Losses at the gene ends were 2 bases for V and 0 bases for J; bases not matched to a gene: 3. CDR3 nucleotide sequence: TGTGCCTGGAGTCCGGACAGGGTCTCCTATAATTCACCCCTCCACTTT. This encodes CAWSPDRVSYNSPLHF.

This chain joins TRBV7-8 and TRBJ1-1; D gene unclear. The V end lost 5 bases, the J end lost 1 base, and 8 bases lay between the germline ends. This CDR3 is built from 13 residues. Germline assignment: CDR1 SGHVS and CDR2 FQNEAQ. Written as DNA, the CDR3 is TGTGCCAGCAGCGGTTCGGGGAACACTGAAGCTTTCTTT. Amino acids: CASSGSGNTEAFF.

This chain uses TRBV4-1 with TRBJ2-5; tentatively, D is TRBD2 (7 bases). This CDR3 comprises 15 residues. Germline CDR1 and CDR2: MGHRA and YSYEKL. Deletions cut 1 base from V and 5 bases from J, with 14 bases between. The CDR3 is CASSQAAGAGETQYF. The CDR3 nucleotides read TGCGCCAGCAGCCAAGCGGCGGGGGCAGGGGAGACCCAGTACTTC.

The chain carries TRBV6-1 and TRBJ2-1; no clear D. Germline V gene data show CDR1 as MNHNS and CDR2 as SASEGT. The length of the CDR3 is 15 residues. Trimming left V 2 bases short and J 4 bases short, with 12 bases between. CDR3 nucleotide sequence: TGTGCCAGCAGTGAATACACGACATTATACAATGAGCAGTTCTTC. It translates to CASSEYTTLYNEQFF.

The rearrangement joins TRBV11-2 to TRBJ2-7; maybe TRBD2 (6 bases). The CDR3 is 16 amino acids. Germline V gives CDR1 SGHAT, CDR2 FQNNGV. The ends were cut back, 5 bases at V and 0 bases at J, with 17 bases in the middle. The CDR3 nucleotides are TGTGCCAGCAGCGCCCCCGGGGGTATGAGCTCCTACGAGCAGTACTTC. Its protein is CASSAPGGMSSYEQYF.

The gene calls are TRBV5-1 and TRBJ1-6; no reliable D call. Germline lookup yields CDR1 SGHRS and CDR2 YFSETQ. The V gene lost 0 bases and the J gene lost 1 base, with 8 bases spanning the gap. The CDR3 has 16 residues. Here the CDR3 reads CASSLAGVSYNSPLHF. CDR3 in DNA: TGCGCCAGCAGCTTGGCCGGGGTGTCCTATAATTCACCCCTCCACTTT.

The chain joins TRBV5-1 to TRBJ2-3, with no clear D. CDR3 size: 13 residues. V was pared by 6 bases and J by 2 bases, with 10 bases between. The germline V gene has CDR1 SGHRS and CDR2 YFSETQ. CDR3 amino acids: CASTGTYTDTQYF. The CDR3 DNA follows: TGCGCCAGCACCGGTACCTACACAGATACGCAGTATTTT.

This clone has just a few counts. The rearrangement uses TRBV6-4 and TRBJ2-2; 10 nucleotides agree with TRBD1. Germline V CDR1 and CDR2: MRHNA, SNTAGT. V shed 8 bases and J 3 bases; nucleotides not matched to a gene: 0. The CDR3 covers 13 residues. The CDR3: CASGTGDTGELFF. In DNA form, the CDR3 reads TGTGCCAGCGGGACAGGGGACACCGGGGAGCTGTTTTTT.

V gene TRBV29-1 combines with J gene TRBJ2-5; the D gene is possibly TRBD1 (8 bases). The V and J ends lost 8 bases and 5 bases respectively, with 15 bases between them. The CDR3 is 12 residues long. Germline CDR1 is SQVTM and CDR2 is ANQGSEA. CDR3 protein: CSTTGGEETQYF. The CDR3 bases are TGCAGCACCACAGGGGGGGAGGAGACCCAGTACTTC.

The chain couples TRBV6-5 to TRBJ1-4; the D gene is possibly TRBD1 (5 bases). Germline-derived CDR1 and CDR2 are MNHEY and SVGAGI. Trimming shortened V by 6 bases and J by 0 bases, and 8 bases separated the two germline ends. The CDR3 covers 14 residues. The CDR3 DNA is TGTGCCAGCAGAAGGGGTGCAACTAATGAAAAACTGTTTTTT. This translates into CASRRGATNEKLFF.

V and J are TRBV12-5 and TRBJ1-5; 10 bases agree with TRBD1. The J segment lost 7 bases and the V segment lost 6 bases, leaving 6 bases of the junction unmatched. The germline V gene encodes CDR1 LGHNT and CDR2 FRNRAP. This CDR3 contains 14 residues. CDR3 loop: CASGDGTGVQPQHF. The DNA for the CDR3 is TGTGCTAGTGGAGATGGGACAGGGGTCCAGCCCCAGCATTTT.

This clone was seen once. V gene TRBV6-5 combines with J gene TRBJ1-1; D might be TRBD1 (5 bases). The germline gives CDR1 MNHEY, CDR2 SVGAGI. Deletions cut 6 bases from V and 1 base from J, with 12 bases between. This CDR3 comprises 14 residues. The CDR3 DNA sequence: TGTGCCAGCAGCTTAAGCGGGGGGAACACTGAAGCTTTCTTT. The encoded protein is CASSLSGGNTEAFF.

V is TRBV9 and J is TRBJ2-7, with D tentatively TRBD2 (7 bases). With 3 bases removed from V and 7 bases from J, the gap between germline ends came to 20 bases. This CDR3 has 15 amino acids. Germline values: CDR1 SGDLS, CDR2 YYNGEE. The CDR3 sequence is CASSEGGRGWSEQYF. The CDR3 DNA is TGTGCCAGCAGCGAGGGGGGGAGGGGGTGGAGTGAGCAGTACTTC.

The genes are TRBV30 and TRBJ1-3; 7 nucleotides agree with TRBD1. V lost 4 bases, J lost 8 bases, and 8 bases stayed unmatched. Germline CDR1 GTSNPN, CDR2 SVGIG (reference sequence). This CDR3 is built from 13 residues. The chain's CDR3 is CAWISPGGDTIYF. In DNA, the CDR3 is TGTGCCTGGATCAGCCCAGGGGGTGACACCATATATTTT.

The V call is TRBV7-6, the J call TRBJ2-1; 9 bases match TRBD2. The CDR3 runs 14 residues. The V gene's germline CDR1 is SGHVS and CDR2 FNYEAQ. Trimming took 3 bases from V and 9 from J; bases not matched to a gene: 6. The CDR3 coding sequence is TGTGCCAGCAGCTTTGGCGGGGGGGCCAGTGAGCAGTTCTTC. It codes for CASSFGGGASEQFF.

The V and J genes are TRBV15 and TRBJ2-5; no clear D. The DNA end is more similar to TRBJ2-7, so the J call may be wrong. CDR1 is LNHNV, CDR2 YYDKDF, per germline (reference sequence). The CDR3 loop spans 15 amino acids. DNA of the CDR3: TGTGCCACCCACACTAAGAGAAGGATATCCTACGAGCAGTACTTC. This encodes CATHTKRRISYEQYF.

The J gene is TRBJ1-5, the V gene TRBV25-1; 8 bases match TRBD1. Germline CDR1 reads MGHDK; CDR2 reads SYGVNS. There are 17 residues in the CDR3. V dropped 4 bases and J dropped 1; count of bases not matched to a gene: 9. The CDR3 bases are TGTGCCAGCAGTGGCCACCAGACAGGGGAGAGCAATCAGCCCCAGCATTTT. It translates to CASSGHQTGESNQPQHF.

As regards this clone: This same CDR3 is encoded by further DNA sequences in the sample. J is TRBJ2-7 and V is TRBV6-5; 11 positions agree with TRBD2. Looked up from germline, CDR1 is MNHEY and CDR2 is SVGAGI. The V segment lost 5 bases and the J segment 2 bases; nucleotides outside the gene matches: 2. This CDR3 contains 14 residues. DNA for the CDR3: TGTGCCAGCAGTCTAGCGGGGGGACCCTACGAGCAGTACTTC. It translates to CASSLAGGPYEQYF.

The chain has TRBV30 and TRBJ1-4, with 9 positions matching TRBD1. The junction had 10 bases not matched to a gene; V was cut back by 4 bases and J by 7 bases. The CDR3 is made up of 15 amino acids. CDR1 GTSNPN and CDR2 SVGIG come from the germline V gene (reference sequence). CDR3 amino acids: CAWTNNRGRVEKLFF. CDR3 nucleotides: TGTGCCTGGACCAACAACAGGGGGCGGGTTGAAAAACTGTTTTTT.

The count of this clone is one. For the CDR3, the DNA is TGCGCCAGCAGCTTGGAGGGGGCGAAGACCCAGTACTTC. Protein product: CASSLEGAKTQYF. The chain recombines TRBV5-1 with TRBJ2-5; TRBD1 matches 7 bases. CDR3 length: 13 amino acids. Germline-derived CDR1 and CDR2 are SGHRS and YFSETQ. Germline trimming cut 0 bases from V and 6 bases from J; bases unmatched to any gene: 2.

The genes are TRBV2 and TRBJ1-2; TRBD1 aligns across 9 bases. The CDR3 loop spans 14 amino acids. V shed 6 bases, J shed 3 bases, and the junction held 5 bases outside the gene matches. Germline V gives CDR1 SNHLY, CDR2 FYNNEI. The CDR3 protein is CASSSGQGDYGYTF. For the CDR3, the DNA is TGTGCCAGCAGCTCGGGACAGGGCGACTATGGCTACACCTTC.

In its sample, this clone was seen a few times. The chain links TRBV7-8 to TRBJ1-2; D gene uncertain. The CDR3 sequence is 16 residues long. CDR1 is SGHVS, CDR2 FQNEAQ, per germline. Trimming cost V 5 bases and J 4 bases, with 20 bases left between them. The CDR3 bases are TGTGCCAGCAGCCTCAACCCCTTGCCCGAGGGCTATGGCTACACCTTC. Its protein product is CASSLNPLPEGYGYTF.

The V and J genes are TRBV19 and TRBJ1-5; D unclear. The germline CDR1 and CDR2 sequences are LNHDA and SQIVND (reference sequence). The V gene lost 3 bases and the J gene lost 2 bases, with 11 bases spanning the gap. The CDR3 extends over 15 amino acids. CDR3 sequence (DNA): TGTGCCAGTAGTATCTGGTCGAGGGGCAATCAGCCCCAGCATTTT. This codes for CASSIWSRGNQPQHF.

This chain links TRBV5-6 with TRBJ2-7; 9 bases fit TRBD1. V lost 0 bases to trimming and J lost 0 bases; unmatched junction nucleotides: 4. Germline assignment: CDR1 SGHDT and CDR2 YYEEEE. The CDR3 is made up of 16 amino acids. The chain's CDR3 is CASSLGGTGSSYEQYF. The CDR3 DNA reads TGTGCCAGCAGCTTGGGCGGGACAGGGTCCTCCTACGAGCAGTACTTC.

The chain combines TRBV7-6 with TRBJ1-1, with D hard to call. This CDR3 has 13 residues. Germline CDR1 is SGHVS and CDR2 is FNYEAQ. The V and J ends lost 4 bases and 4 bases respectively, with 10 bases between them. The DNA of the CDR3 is TGTGCCAGCAGCTCTTCGGAGGGCACTGAAGCTTTCTTT. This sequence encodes CASSSSEGTEAFF.

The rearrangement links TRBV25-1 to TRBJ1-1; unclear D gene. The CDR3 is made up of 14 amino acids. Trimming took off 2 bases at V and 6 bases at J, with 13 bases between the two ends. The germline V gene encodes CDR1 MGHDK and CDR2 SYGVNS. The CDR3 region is CASSESGLQAEAFF. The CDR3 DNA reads TGTGCCAGCAGTGAAAGCGGCCTGCAGGCTGAAGCTTTCTTT.

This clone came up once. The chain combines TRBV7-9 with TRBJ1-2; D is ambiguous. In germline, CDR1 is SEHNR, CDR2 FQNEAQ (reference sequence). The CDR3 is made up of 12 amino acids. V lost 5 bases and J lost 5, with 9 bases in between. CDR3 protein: CASSPPVYGYTF. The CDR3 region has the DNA TGTGCCAGCAGCCCCCCTGTATATGGCTACACCTTC.

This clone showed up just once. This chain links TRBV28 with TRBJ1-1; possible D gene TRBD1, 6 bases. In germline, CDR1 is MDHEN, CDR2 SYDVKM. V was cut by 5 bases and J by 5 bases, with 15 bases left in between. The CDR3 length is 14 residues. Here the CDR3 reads CASSTPQGGTEAFF. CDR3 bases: TGTGCCAGCAGTACTCCACAGGGAGGGACTGAAGCTTTCTTT.

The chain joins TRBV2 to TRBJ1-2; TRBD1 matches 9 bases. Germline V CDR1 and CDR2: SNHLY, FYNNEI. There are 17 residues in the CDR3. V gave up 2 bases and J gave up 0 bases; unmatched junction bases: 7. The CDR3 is CASSELAGTGSNYGYTF. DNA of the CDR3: TGTGCCAGCAGTGAACTCGCAGGGACAGGGTCTAACTATGGCTACACCTTC.

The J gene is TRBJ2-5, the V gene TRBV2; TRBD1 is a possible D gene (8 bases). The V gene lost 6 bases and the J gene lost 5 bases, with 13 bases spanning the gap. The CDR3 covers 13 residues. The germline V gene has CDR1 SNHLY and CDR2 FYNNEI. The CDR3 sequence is CASRLQGGETQYF. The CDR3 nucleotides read TGTGCCAGCAGATTACAGGGGGGGGAGACCCAGTACTTC.

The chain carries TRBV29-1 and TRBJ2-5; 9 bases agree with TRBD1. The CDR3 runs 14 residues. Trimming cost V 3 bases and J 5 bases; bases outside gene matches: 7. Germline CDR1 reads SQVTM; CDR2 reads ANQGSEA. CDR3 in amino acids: CSVELQGAWETQYF. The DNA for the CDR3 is TGCAGCGTTGAGCTACAGGGGGCCTGGGAGACCCAGTACTTC.

The CDR3 protein is CASSPRDRSFYNEQFF. The CDR3 DNA sequence: TGTGCCAGTAGTCCCCGGGACAGGTCTTTCTACAATGAGCAGTTCTTC. The rearrangement links TRBV19 to TRBJ2-1; TRBD1 aligns across 8 bases. The germline V gene has CDR1 LNHDA and CDR2 SQIVND (reference sequence). The ends lost 5 bases at V and 3 bases at J; junction bases unmatched: 9. CDR3 length: 16 residues.